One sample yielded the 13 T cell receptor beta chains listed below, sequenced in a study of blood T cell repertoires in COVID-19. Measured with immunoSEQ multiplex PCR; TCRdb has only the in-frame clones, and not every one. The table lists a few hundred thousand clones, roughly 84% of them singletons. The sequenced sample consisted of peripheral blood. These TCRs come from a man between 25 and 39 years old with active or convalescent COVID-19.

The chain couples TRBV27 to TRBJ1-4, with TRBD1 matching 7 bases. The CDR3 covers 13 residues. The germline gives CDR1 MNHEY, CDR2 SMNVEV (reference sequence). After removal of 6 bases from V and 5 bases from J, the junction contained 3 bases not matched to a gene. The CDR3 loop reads CASRKTGNEKLFF. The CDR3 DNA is TGTGCCAGCAGAAAGACAGGGAATGAAAAACTGTTTTTT.

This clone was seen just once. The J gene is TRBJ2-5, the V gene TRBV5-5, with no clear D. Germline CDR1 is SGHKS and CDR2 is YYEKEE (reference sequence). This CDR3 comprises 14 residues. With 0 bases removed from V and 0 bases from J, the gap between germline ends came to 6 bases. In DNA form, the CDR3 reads TGTGCCAGCAGCTTGGATAGAAACCAAGAGACCCAGTACTTC. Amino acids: CASSLDRNQETQYF.

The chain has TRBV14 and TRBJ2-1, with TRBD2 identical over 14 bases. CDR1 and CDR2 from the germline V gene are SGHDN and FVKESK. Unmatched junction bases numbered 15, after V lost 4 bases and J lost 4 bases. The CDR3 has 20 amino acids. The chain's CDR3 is CASSPRRTSGGSGAYNEQFF. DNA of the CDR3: TGTGCCAGCAGCCCCCGCCGGACTAGCGGGGGGTCGGGGGCTTACAATGAGCAGTTCTTC.

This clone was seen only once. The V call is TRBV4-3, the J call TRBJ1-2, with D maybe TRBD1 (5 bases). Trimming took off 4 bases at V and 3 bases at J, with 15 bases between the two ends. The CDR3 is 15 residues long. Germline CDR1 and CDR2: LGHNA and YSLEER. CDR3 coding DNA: TGCGCCAGCAGCCGTGGACACCCCCAGGACTATGGCTACACCTTC. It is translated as CASSRGHPQDYGYTF.

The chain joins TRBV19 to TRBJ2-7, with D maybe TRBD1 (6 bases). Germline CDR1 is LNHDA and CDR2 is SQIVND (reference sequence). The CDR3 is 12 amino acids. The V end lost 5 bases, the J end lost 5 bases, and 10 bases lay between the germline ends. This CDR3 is CASSSRGNEQYF. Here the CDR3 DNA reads TGTGCCAGTAGTTCCAGGGGAAACGAGCAGTACTTC.

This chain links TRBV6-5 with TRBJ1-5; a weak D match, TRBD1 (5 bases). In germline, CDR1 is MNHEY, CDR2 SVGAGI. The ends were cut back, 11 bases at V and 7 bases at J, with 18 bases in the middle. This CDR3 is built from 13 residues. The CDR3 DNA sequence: TGTGCCTCCAGGGTAACCTACGGACAGCCCCAGCATTTT. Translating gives CASRVTYGQPQHF.

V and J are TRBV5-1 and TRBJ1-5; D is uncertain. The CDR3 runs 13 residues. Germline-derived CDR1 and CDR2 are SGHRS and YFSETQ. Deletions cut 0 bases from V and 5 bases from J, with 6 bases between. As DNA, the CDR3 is TGCGCCAGCAGCTTGGCAGGTTATCAGCCCCAGCATTTT. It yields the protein CASSLAGYQPQHF.

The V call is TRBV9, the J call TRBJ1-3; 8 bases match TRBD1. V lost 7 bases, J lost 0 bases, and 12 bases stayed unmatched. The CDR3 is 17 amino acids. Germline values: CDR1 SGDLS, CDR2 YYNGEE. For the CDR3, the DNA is TGTGCCAGCGGAGGGCGGACAGGGAAACTCTCTGGAAACACCATATATTTT. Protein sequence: CASGGRTGKLSGNTIYF.

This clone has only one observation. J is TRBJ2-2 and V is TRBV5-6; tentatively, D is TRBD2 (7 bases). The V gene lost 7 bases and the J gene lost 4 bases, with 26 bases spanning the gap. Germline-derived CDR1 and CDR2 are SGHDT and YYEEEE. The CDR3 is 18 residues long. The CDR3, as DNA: TGTGCCAGCCACGGTACCTTTGGGGGGGGGCCTGGCACCGGGGAGCTGTTTTTT. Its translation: CASHGTFGGGPGTGELFF.

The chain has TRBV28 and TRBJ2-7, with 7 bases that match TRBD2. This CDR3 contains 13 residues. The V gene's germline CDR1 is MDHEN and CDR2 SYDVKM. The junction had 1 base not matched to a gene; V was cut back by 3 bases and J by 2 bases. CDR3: CASSFAGAYEQYF. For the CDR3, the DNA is TGTGCCAGCAGTTTCGCGGGAGCCTACGAGCAGTACTTC. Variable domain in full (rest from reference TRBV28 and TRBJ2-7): DVKVTQSSRYLVKRTGEKVFLECVQDMDHENMFWYRQDPGLGLRLIYFSYDVKMKEKGDIPEGYSVSREKKERFSLILESASTNQTSMYLCASSFAGAYEQYFGPGTRLTVT.

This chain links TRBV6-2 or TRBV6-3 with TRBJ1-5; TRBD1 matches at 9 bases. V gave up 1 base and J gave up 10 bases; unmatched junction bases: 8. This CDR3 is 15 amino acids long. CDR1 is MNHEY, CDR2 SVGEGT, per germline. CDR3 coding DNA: TGTGCCAGCAGTTACTTTCGACAGGGGGTACACCCCCAGCATTTT. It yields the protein CASSYFRQGVHPQHF.

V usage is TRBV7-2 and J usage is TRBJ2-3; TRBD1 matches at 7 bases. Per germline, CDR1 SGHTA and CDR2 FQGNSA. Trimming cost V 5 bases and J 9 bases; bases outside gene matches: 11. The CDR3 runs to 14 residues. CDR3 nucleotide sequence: TGTGCCAGCAGCCCACTCACAGGGGTAGAGACGCAGTATTTT. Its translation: CASSPLTGVETQYF.

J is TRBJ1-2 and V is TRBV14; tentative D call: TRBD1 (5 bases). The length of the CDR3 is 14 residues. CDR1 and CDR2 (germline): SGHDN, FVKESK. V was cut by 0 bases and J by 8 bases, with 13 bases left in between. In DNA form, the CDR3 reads TGTGCCAGCAGCCAAGAATGGGGGGAAGCAGGCTACACCTTC. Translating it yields CASSQEWGEAGYTF.